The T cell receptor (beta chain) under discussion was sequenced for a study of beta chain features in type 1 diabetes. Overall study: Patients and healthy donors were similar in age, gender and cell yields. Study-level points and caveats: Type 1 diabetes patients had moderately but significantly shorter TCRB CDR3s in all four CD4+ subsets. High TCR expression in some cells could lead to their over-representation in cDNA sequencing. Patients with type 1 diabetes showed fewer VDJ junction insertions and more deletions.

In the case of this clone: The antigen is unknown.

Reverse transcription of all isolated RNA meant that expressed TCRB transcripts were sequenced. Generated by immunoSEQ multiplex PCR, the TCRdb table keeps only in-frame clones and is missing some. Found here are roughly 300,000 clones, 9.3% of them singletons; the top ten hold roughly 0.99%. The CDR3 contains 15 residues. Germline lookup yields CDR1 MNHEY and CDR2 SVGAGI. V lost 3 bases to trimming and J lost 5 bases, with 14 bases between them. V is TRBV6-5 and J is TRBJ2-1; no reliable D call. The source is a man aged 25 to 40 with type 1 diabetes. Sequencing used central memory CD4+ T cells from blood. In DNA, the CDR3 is TGTGCCAGCAGTTATTTCGGGCAAATAAACAATGAGCAGTTCTTC. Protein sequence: CASSYFGQINNEQFF.